These T cell receptor beta chains were read from a single sample in a study of blood T cell repertoires in COVID-19. The protocol was immunoSEQ multiplex PCR, while the TCRdb copy is restricted to in-frame clones and leaves out a portion. This table holds approximately 220,000 clones, roughly four fifths found once. What was sequenced was PBMCs or T cells enriched from blood (not recorded which). These receptors were taken from a woman aged 50 to 60 who had been exposed to COVID-19. The conserved cysteine and the conserved F or W are not part of the CDR3 here. A D gene is named only where the DNA matches it firmly.

v_gene: TRBV7-3
j_gene: TRBJ1-2
d_gene: TRBD1
CDR3aa: ASSLTGQGAGGYT

v_gene: TRBV9
j_gene: TRBJ1-1
d_gene: TRBD1
CDR3aa: ASSVGPGGSTEAF

v_gene: TRBV7-2
j_gene: TRBJ2-1
d_gene: TRBD1
CDR3aa: ASSLAGQGAVNEQF

v_gene: TRBV10-3
j_gene: TRBJ1-1
d_gene: TRBD1
CDR3aa: AISEIRDRVPEAF

v_gene: TRBV7-3
j_gene: TRBJ1-5
d_gene: .
CDR3aa: ASSLLYDGGNQPQH

v_gene: TRBV6-6
j_gene: TRBJ1-5
d_gene: .
CDR3aa: ASSFRPRADQPQH

v_gene: TRBV12-5
j_gene: TRBJ2-1
d_gene: .
CDR3aa: ASGLGMSSYNEQF

v_gene: TRBV6-2/TRBV6-3
j_gene: TRBJ1-1
d_gene: TRBD1
CDR3aa: ASSLIRGHTEAF

v_gene: TRBV19
j_gene: TRBJ1-6
d_gene: .
CDR3aa: ASMPGHPNSPLH

v_gene: TRBV5-4
j_gene: TRBJ2-1
d_gene: TRBD1
CDR3aa: ASSLRTGSYNEQF

v_gene: TRBV2
j_gene: TRBJ2-7
d_gene: TRBD1
CDR3aa: ASGKRGGDTYEQY

v_gene: TRBV27
j_gene: TRBJ2-7
d_gene: .
CDR3aa: ASSAGGVEQY

v_gene: TRBV6-5
j_gene: TRBJ2-2
d_gene: TRBD1
CDR3aa: ASTQGAGNTGELF

v_gene: TRBV6-2/TRBV6-3
j_gene: TRBJ1-6
d_gene: .
CDR3aa: ASSKVESSPLH

v_gene: TRBV12-3/TRBV12-4
j_gene: TRBJ1-1
d_gene: .
CDR3aa: ASSLEGTTEAF

v_gene: TRBV5-4
j_gene: TRBJ2-7
d_gene: TRBD2
CDR3aa: ASSRSGGAWEQY

v_gene: TRBV5-8
j_gene: TRBJ1-2
d_gene: .
CDR3aa: ASSLAGQGRYYGYT

v_gene: TRBV4-2
j_gene: TRBJ2-2
d_gene: .
CDR3aa: ASSQDRRSGELF

v_gene: TRBV18
j_gene: TRBJ2-7
d_gene: .
CDR3aa: ASSPQGAGATYEQY

v_gene: TRBV24-1
j_gene: TRBJ1-5
d_gene: .
CDR3aa: ATSDREGQPQH

v_gene: TRBV6-2/TRBV6-3
j_gene: TRBJ1-2
d_gene: .
CDR3aa: ASSPQPPGADYYGYT

v_gene: TRBV7-2
j_gene: TRBJ2-1
d_gene: .
CDR3aa: ASSLPTREREQF

v_gene: TRBV11-2
j_gene: TRBJ2-1
d_gene: .
CDR3aa: ASSEVSGGGMEQF

v_gene: TRBV15
j_gene: TRBJ1-1
d_gene: .
CDR3aa: ATSREGQGYTEAF

v_gene: TRBV7-3
j_gene: TRBJ1-1
d_gene: .
CDR3aa: ASSGTGTEAF

v_gene: TRBV2
j_gene: TRBJ2-1
d_gene: .
CDR3aa: ASRGLSSEQF

v_gene: TRBV4-3
j_gene: TRBJ2-3
d_gene: TRBD2
CDR3aa: ASSQSLGGGASDTQY

v_gene: TRBV5-4
j_gene: TRBJ2-1
d_gene: .
CDR3aa: ASSLDPAGGEF

v_gene: TRBV6-5
j_gene: TRBJ2-4
d_gene: .
CDR3aa: ASSYSAQVDIQY